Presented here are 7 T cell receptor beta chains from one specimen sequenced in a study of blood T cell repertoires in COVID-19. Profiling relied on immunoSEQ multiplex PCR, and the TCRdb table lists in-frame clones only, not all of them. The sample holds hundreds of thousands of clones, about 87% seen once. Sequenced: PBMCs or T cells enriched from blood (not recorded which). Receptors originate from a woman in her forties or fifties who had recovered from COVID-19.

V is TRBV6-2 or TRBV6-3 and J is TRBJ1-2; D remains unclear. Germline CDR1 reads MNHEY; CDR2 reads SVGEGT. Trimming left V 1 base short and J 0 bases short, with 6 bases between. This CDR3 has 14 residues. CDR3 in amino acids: CASSYFGANYGYTF. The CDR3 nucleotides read TGTGCCAGCAGTTACTTCGGTGCTAACTATGGCTACACCTTC.

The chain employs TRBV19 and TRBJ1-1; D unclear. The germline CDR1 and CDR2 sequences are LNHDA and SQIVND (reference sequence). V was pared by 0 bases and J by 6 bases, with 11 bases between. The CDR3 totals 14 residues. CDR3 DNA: TGTGCCAGTAGTATAGATGTAATCACTTCTGAAGCTTTCTTT. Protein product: CASSIDVITSEAFF.

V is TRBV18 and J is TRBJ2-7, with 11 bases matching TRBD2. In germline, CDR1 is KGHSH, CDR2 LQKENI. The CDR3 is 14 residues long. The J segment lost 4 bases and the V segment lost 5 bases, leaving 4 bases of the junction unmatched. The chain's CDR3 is CASSSGLAVYEQYF. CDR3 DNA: TGTGCCAGCTCATCGGGACTAGCGGTATACGAGCAGTACTTC.

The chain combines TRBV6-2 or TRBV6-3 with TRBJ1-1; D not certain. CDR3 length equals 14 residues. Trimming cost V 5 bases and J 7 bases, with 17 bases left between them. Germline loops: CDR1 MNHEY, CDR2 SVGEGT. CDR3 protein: CASSPIHPGSEAFF. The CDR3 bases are TGTGCCAGCAGTCCCATACACCCGGGTAGTGAAGCTTTCTTT.

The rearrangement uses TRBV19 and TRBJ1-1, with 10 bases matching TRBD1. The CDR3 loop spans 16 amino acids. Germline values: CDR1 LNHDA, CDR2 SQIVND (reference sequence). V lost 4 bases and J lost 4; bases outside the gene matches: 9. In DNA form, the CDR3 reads TGTGCCAGTAGTAACGACAGGGGGCTCCTGGGCACTGAAGCTTTCTTT. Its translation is CASSNDRGLLGTEAFF.

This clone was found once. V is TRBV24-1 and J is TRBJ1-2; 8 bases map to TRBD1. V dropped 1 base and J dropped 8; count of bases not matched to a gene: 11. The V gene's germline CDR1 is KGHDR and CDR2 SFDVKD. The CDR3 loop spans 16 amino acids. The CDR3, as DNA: TGTGCCACCAGTGATTTCGGAGGACAGGGAAAGGACGGCTACACCTTC. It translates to CATSDFGGQGKDGYTF.

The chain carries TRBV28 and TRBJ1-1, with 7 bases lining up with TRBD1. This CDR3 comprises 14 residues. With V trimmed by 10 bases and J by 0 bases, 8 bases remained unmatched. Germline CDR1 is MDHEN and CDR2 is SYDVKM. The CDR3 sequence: CATHRDRLNTEAFF. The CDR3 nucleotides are TGTGCCACTCACCGGGACAGACTGAACACTGAAGCTTTCTTT. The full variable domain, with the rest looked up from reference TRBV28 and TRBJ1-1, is DVKVTQSSRYLVKRTGEKVFLECVQDMDHENMFWYRQDPGLGLRLIYFSYDVKMKEKGDIPEGYSVSREKKERFSLILESASTNQTSMYLCATHRDRLNTEAFFGQGTRLTVV.